This is a list of T cell receptor beta chains from one sample in a study of OX40 agonist ivuxolimab in advanced cancers. TCRdb's table, derived via immunoSEQ multiplex PCR, lists solely in-frame clones and lacks some. The sample has roughly 58,000 clones; approximately 91% are singletons. The source material was CD4+ or CD8+ T cells sorted from blood, sampled in a trial of the OX40 agonist ivuxolimab. The receptors derive from an adult with an advanced solid tumor such as melanoma, head and neck, liver or kidney cancer. Each CDR3 is given with its conserved first and last residue. Fields, in order: J gene, D gene, clone size, V gene, CDR3 protein, CDR3 DNA. A D gene is named only where the DNA matches it firmly. Where a row states a size, it is once, few, many or the class of an expanded clone; other rows omit it.

>TRBJ2-6|.|.|TRBV2
CALSGANVLTF
TGTGCCCTCTCTGGGGCCAACGTCCTGACTTTC
>TRBJ2-2|.|.|TRBV9
CASAQAGNGELFF
TGTGCCAGCGCTCAGGCAGGGAACGGGGAGCTGTTTTTT
>TRBJ1-1|.|.|TRBV7-9
CASSRDMNTEAFF
TGTGCCAGCAGCCGTGACATGAACACTGAAGCTTTCTTT
>TRBJ1-1|.|.|TRBV6-5
CASSPVLETEAFF
TGTGCCAGCAGCCCCGTTTTGGAAACTGAAGCTTTCTTT
>TRBJ2-7|TRBD1|.|TRBV2
CASSYKLGQASYEQYF
TGTGCCAGCAGCTACAAATTGGGACAGGCCTCCTACGAGCAGTACTTC
>TRBJ2-3|TRBD2|.|TRBV28
CASTPGGLAGDLDTQYF
TGTGCCAGCACCCCGGGCGGTCTAGCGGGAGATTTAGATACGCAGTATTTT
>TRBJ1-1|.|.|TRBV27
CASSLRRGTGSVAFF
TGTGCCAGCAGTTTACGGAGGGGAACGGGTTCGGTGGCTTTCTTT
>TRBJ1-3|.|.|TRBV28
CASSIPRHSGNTIYF
TGTGCCAGCAGCATCCCCCGGCACTCTGGAAACACCATATATTTT
>TRBJ2-7|TRBD1|.|TRBV7-2
CASSPAGTVSYEQYF
TGTGCCAGCAGCCCCGCCGGGACAGTCTCCTACGAGCAGTACTTC
>TRBJ2-5|.|.|TRBV7-2
CASSLETQYF
TGTGCCAGCAGCTTAGAGACCCAGTACTTC
>TRBJ1-1|.|few|TRBV7-8
CASSLLPRGQSEAFF
TGTGCCAGCAGCTTACTGCCCCGGGGTCAAAGTGAAGCTTTCTTT
>TRBJ1-5|.|.|TRBV19
CASCQAAGGNQPQHF
TGTGCCAGTTGTCAGGCGGCGGGTGGCAATCAGCCCCAGCATTTT
>TRBJ2-3|.|once|TRBV29-1
CSVEVPGRPDTQYF
TGCAGCGTTGAAGTTCCGGGTCGGCCAGATACGCAGTATTTT
>TRBJ2-1|.|.|TRBV7-2
CASSLGQYNEQFF
TGTGCCAGCAGCTTAGGTCAGTACAATGAGCAGTTCTTC
>TRBJ2-7|TRBD2|.|TRBV7-8
CASSLGAGGSEQYF
TGTGCCAGCAGCTTAGGAGCGGGAGGCTCCGAGCAGTACTTC
>TRBJ2-7|TRBD2|.|TRBV7-2
CASSFSGISYEQYF
TGTGCCAGCAGCTTTAGCGGGATAAGCTACGAGCAGTACTTC
>TRBJ2-3|.|.|TRBV4-1
CASSQDPTGLITDTQYF
TGCGCCAGCAGCCAAGATCCCACAGGCCTCATCACAGATACGCAGTATTTT
>TRBJ2-5|.|.|TRBV30
CAAGSRGETQYF
TGTGCCGCCGGGTCCCGAGGAGAGACCCAGTACTTC
>TRBJ1-5|.|.|TRBV7-2
CASSLANQPQHF
TGTGCCAGCAGCTTAGCGAATCAGCCCCAGCATTTT
>TRBJ2-2|TRBD1|.|TRBV7-9
CASSAQGAGELFF
TGTGCCAGCAGCGCCCAGGGGGCCGGGGAGCTGTTTTTT
>TRBJ1-2|.|.|TRBV27
CASAVNRAGYGYTF
TGTGCCAGCGCAGTCAACAGGGCTGGCTATGGCTACACCTTC
>TRBJ2-2|.|.|TRBV7-3
CASSLFGNTGELFF
TGTGCCAGCAGCTTATTTGGTAACACCGGGGAGCTGTTTTTT
>TRBJ2-3|.|.|TRBV28
CASSFIVGTDTQYF
TGTGCCAGCAGTTTTATCGTGGGCACAGATACGCAGTATTTT
>TRBJ2-3|.|.|TRBV19
CASSFGYNPDTQYF
TGTGCCAGTAGTTTTGGATATAATCCAGATACGCAGTATTTT
>TRBJ1-1|.|few|TRBV12-5
CASGLVSTGVTEAFF
TGTGCTAGTGGTTTGGTAAGCACTGGGGTGACTGAAGCTTTCTTT
>TRBJ2-3|.|.|TRBV7-9
CASSLGDIVTDTQYF
TGTGCCAGCAGCTTAGGGGATATTGTGACAGATACGCAGTATTTT
>TRBJ2-7|.|.|TRBV27
CASSPLGGATYEQYF
TGTGCCAGCAGTCCCCTGGGCGGGGCTACCTACGAGCAGTACTTC
>TRBJ2-1|.|.|TRBV7-2
CASSLGSVAVNEQFF
TGTGCCAGCAGCTTAGGGTCGGTAGCGGTCAATGAGCAGTTCTTC
>TRBJ2-7|TRBD2|once|TRBV11-3
CASSFSGRGFDEQYF
TGTGCCAGCAGCTTTAGCGGGAGGGGATTCGACGAGCAGTACTTC
>TRBJ1-1|.|.|TRBV2
CASSVYRENTEAFF
TGTGCCAGCAGTGTTTATAGGGAAAACACTGAAGCTTTCTTT
>TRBJ2-7|TRBD1|.|TRBV28
CASSPRTGWYEQYF
TGTGCCAGCAGCCCACGGACAGGCTGGTACGAGCAGTACTTC
>TRBJ1-3|.|.|TRBV28
CASSYGTYGNTIYF
TGTGCCAGCAGTTATGGGACATATGGAAACACCATATATTTT
>TRBJ1-1|.|.|TRBV21-1
CASSKYREVNTEAFF
TGTGCCAGCAGCAAATACCGGGAAGTGAACACTGAAGCTTTCTTT
>TRBJ2-3|.|.|TRBV28
CASSIPTWGDTQYF
TGTGCCAGCAGCATACCAACATGGGGAGATACGCAGTATTTT
>TRBJ2-1|TRBD2|.|TRBV6-5
CASRREVTYNEQFF
TGTGCCAGCAGGCGGGAGGTTACCTACAATGAGCAGTTCTTC
>TRBJ2-3|.|.|TRBV6-5
CASRLSSSRGTQYF
TGTGCCAGCAGATTGTCATCGTCGAGGGGTACGCAGTATTTT
>TRBJ2-7|.|.|TRBV6-1
CASSVGGAQSYEQYF
TGTGCCAGCAGTGTAGGGGGGGCTCAGTCCTACGAGCAGTACTTC
>TRBJ1-5|.|.|TRBV6-5
CASSLLRGNQPQHF
TGTGCCAGCAGCCTTCTTAGGGGCAATCAGCCCCAGCATTTT
>TRBJ2-3|.|.|TRBV9
CASSLGPGTDTQYF
TGTGCCAGCAGCCTTGGGCCAGGCACAGATACGCAGTATTTT
>TRBJ2-1|.|few|TRBV5-6
CASSSNSAPHKQFF
TGTGCCAGCAGCTCCAACTCGGCCCCACACAAGCAGTTCTTC
>TRBJ2-3|.|.|TRBV11-3
CASSLDRADTQYF
TGTGCCAGCAGCTTAGATAGGGCAGATACGCAGTATTTT
>TRBJ1-5|TRBD1|.|TRBV6-1
CASSTTGDQPQHF
TGTGCCAGCAGTACGACAGGGGATCAGCCCCAGCATTTT
>TRBJ1-5|TRBD1|.|TRBV5-8
CASSLWEGTGAFQPQHF
TGTGCCAGCAGCTTGTGGGAAGGGACAGGAGCTTTTCAGCCCCAGCATTTT
>TRBJ1-1|.|.|TRBV19
CASSMGLMNTEAFF
TGTGCCAGTAGTATGGGGCTCATGAACACTGAAGCTTTCTTT
>TRBJ1-5|TRBD1|.|TRBV11-2
CASSPGTGDGQPQHF
TGTGCCAGCAGCCCCGGGACAGGGGACGGTCAGCCCCAGCATTTT